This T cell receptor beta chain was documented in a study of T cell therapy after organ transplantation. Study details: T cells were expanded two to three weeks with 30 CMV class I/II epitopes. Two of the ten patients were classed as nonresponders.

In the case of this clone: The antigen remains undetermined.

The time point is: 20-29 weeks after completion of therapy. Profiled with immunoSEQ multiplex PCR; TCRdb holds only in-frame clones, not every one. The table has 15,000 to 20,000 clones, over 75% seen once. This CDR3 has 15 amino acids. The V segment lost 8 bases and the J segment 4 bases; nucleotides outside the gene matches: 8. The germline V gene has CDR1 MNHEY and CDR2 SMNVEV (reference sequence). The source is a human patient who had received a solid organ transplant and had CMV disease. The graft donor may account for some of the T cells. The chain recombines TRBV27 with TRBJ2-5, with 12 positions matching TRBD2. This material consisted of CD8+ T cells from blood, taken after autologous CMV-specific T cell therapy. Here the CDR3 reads CASGPTSGGRETQYF. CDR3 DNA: TGTGCCAGCGGACCAACTAGCGGGGGGAGAGAGACCCAGTACTTC.